These 5 T cell receptor beta chains were all obtained from the same sample, sequenced in a study of cytomegalovirus exposure and HLA in healthy donors. Primers for the PCR totalled 60 Vbeta and 13 Jbeta. Sequencing used immunoSEQ multiplex PCR; TCRdb keeps in-frame clones, though not all of them. The sample has about 120,000 clones; 83% are singletons. Material for sequencing was PBMCs. These receptors were collected from a middle-aged woman in good health and CMV-seropositive.

V is TRBV5-1 and J is TRBJ2-2; 13 nucleotides align to TRBD2. CDR1 is SGHRS and CDR2 is YFSETQ in the germline V gene. This CDR3 is built from 17 residues. V lost 1 base, J lost 4 bases, and 4 bases stayed unmatched. The CDR3 DNA sequence: TGCGCCAGCAGCTTGACCGGGACTAGCGGGGTCACCGGGGAGCTGTTTTTT. Protein: CASSLTGTSGVTGELFF.

The chain couples TRBV5-1 to TRBJ2-7; 7 positions match TRBD2. V shed 2 bases, J shed 3 bases, and the junction held 11 bases outside the gene matches. CDR1 SGHRS and CDR2 YFSETQ come from the germline V gene. The CDR3 is 16 residues long. The CDR3 sequence: CASSFSSGTLSYEQYF. The DNA of the CDR3 is TGCGCCAGCAGCTTTTCTAGCGGCACGCTAAGCTACGAGCAGTACTTC.

V usage is TRBV28 and J usage is TRBJ2-7; 7 nucleotides line up with TRBD1. CDR1 MDHEN and CDR2 SYDVKM come from the germline V gene. The CDR3 is 13 residues long. The V gene end was trimmed by 5 bases and the J gene end by 4 bases; junction bases not matched to a gene: 5. CDR3 region: CASSAGTAYEQYF. CDR3 in DNA: TGTGCCAGCAGTGCCGGGACAGCTTACGAGCAGTACTTC.

This rearrangement joins TRBV4-2 to TRBJ2-1, with 7 bases aligning to TRBD1. Germline CDR1 and CDR2: LGHNA and YNFKEQ. This CDR3 has 16 amino acids. Germline trimming cut 1 base from V and 8 bases from J; bases unmatched to any gene: 11. The CDR3 nucleotides read TGTGCCAGCAGCCAAGTAACAGGGGAAGGTTTCTATGAGCAGTTCTTC. The encoded protein is CASSQVTGEGFYEQFF.

On this clone itself: The junction shows a germline mismatch at one end, possibly a read error. The V gene is TRBV28, the J gene TRBJ1-2; D possibly corresponds to TRBD1 (6 bases). Germline V gives CDR1 MDHEN, CDR2 SYDVKM. The CDR3 consists of 14 residues. DNA for the CDR3: TGTGCCACCGTTACACGTGGGACACGTTATGACTACACCTTC. It is translated as CATVTRGTRYDYTF.